This T cell receptor beta chain is from a study of cytomegalovirus exposure and HLA in healthy donors. The CDR3 runs to 13 residues. Germline assignment: CDR1 SGHNT and CDR2 YENEEA. V lost 1 base and J 7 bases, leaving 8 bases between the germline ends. This PCR relied on a set of 60 Vbeta primers and 13 Jbeta primers. TCRdb keeps only in-frame clones here, not all; method: immunoSEQ multiplex PCR. The repertoire holds 150,000 or so clones, with approximately 82% as singletons. The TCR comes from a man aged 25-40 years in good health and CMV-seropositive. Sequenced sample: PBMCs. V usage is TRBV11-3 and J usage is TRBJ2-1; D is perhaps TRBD2 (5 bases). In DNA, the CDR3 is TGTGCCAGCAGCTTAGTGGGCGGGAATGAGCAGTTCTTC. Translating gives CASSLVGGNEQFF.